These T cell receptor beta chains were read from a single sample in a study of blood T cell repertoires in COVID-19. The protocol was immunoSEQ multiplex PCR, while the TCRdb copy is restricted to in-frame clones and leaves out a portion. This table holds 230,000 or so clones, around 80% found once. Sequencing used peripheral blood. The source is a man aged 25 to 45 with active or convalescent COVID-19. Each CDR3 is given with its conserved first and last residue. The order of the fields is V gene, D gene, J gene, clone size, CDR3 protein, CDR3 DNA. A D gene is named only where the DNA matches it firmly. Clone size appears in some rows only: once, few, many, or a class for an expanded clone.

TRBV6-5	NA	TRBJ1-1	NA	CASSYTGVTEAFF	TGTGCCAGCAGTTATACCGGGGTCACTGAAGCTTTCTTT
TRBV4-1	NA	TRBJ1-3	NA	CASAGRQGLPATGNTIYF	TGCGCCAGCGCCGGACGGCAGGGCCTCCCCGCGACTGGAAACACCATATATTTT
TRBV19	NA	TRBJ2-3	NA	CASSSDSPTDTQYF	TGTGCCAGTAGTTCTGACAGCCCCACAGATACGCAGTATTTT
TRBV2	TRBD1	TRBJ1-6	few	CASCPRQGARNSPLHF	TGTGCCAGCTGTCCGCGACAGGGGGCGCGGAATTCACCCCTCCACTTT
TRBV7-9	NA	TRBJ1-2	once	CASSPEAHRTDGYTF	TGTGCCAGCAGCCCGGAGGCCCATCGGACGGATGGCTACACCTTC
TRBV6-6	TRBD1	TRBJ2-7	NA	CASSIGDSEQYF	TGTGCCAGCAGTATAGGGGACAGTGAGCAGTACTTC
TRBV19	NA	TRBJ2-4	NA	CASRRGEAKNIQYF	TGTGCCAGTAGGCGCGGTGAGGCCAAAAACATTCAGTACTTC
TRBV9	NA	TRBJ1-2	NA	CASSVAENYGYTF	TGTGCCAGCAGCGTAGCAGAAAACTATGGCTACACCTTC
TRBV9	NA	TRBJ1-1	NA	CASSVAARGGNTEAFF	TGTGCCAGCAGCGTAGCGGCCCGGGGGGGGAACACTGAAGCTTTCTTT
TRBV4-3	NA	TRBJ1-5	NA	CASSQDQAAGQPQHF	TGCGCCAGCAGCCAAGATCAAGCGGCGGGTCAGCCCCAGCATTTT
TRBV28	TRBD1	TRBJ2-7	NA	CASSPTGTASYEQYF	TGTGCCAGCAGTCCGACCGGGACAGCCTCCTACGAGCAGTACTTC
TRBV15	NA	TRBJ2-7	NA	CATSRVASREQYF	TGTGCCACCAGCAGAGTAGCGTCTCGGGAGCAGTACTTC
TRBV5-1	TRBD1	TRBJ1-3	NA	CASSRTGTGTGNTIYF	TGCGCCAGCAGCCGAACCGGGACAGGGACTGGAAACACCATATATTTT
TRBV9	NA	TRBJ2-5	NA	CASSVGRGTDPQETQYF	TGTGCCAGCAGCGTAGGACGCGGGACCGACCCCCAGGAGACCCAGTACTTC
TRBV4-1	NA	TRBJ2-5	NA	CASSQDEIDQETQYF	TGCGCCAGCAGCCAAGATGAGATAGATCAAGAGACCCAGTACTTC
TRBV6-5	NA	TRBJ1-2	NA	CASSYAGGGHYGYTF	TGTGCCAGCAGTTATGCGGGAGGCGGGCACTATGGCTACACCTTC
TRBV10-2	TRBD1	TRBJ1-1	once	CASSGRGQGGTEAFF	TGCGCCAGCAGTGGCAGGGGGCAAGGCGGCACTGAAGCTTTCTTT
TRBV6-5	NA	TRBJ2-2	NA	CASSRRSGNTGELFF	TGTGCCAGCAGTAGACGCTCAGGGAACACCGGGGAGCTGTTTTTT
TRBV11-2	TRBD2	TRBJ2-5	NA	CASTPGTSGRKETQYF	TGTGCCAGCACCCCGGGGACTAGCGGGAGAAAAGAGACCCAGTACTTC
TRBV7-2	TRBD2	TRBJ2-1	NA	CASSLVGLAGGLEYNEQFF	TGTGCCAGCAGCTTAGTCGGGCTAGCGGGAGGTCTGGAGTACAATGAGCAGTTCTTC
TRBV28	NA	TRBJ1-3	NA	CASSTTGKYTIYF	TGTGCCAGCAGCACAACGGGGAAGTACACCATATATTTT
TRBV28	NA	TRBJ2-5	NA	CASSLSSRLETQYF	TGTGCCAGCAGTTTATCTTCTCGACTAGAGACCCAGTACTTC
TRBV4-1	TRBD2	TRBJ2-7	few	CASSPPSSGREREQYF	TGCGCCAGCAGCCCACCCTCGTCCGGGAGGGAAAGAGAGCAGTACTTC
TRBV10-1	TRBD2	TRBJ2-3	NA	CASTGRGSGGASDTQYF	TGCGCCAGCACTGGACGGGGTAGCGGGGGGGCCTCAGATACGCAGTATTTT
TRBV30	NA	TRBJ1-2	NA	CAGGDYSYGYTF	TGTGCCGGGGGGGATTACAGTTATGGCTACACCTTC
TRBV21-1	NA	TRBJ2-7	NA	CASSSDRPPASYEQYF	TGTGCCAGCAGCAGCGACAGGCCACCTGCCTCCTACGAGCAGTACTTC
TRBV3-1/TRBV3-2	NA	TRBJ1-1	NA	CASSQAGSGNTEAFF	TGTGCCAGCAGCCAAGCGGGATCGGGTAACACTGAAGCTTTCTTT
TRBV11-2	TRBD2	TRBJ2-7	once	CASSLNPGLAGEQYF	TGTGCCAGCAGCTTAAACCCGGGACTAGCTGGTGAGCAGTACTTC
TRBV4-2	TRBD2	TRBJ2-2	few	CASSQRASGDTGELFF	TGTGCCAGCAGCCAGAGGGCTAGCGGTGACACCGGGGAGCTGTTTTTT
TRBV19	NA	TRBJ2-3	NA	CASSSMKGVLTDTQYF	TGTGCCAGTAGTTCCATGAAGGGGGTACTGACAGATACGCAGTATTTT
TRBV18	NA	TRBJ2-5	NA	CASSLSFGDQETQYF	TGTGCCAGCTCACTATCGTTCGGGGACCAAGAGACCCAGTACTTC
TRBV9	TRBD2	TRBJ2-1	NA	CASSVVGASGPNEQFF	TGTGCCAGCAGCGTGGTTGGGGCTAGCGGCCCCAATGAGCAGTTCTTC
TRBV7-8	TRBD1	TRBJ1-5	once	CASSAIASGQGTAGPQHF	TGTGCCAGCAGCGCCATCGCTTCGGGACAGGGTACAGCAGGGCCCCAGCATTTT
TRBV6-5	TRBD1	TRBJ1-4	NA	CASRGRQGPHEKLFF	TGTGCCAGCAGGGGACGACAGGGGCCTCATGAAAAACTGTTTTTT
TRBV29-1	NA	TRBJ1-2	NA	CSVLTGQYYGYTF	TGCAGCGTTTTAACTGGACAGTACTATGGCTACACCTTC
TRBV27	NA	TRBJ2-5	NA	CASSSQETQYF	TGTGCCAGCAGTTCTCAAGAGACCCAGTACTTC
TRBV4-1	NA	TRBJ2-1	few	CASSQVRRADNEQFF	TGCGCCAGCAGCCAAGTCCGGAGGGCGGACAATGAGCAGTTCTTC
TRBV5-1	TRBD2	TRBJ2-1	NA	CASEGPGTSGRNEQFF	TGCGCCAGCGAGGGTCCCGGGACTAGCGGGAGAAATGAGCAGTTCTTC
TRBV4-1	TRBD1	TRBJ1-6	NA	CASSRRRGPTNSPLHF	TGCGCCAGCAGCCGACGCAGGGGGCCCACAAATTCACCCCTCCACTTT
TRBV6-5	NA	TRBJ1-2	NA	CASSVGGPYGYTF	TGTGCCAGCAGCGTCGGGGGGCCCTATGGCTACACCTTC
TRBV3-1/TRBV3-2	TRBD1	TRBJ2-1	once	CASSQVGTGAHNEQFF	TGTGCCAGCAGCCAAGTGGGGACAGGGGCCCACAATGAGCAGTTCTTC
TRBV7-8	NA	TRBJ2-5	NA	CASSAGLYGETQYF	TGTGCCAGCAGCGCGGGCCTATACGGGGAGACCCAGTACTTC
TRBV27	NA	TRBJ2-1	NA	CASSFLAEFF	TGTGCCAGCAGTTTCCTGGCGGAGTTCTTC
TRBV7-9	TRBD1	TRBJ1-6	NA	CASSSRQGESPLHF	TGTGCCAGCAGCTCTCGACAGGGGGAGTCACCCCTCCACTTT